This TCR beta chain was sequenced during a study of blood T cell repertoires in COVID-19. Study in general: PBMCs, B-cell-depleted T cells, or T cells were the source of the cDNA or gDNA that made up the material.

The data were produced by immunoSEQ multiplex PCR, yet TCRdb's version contains in-frame clones alone and is incomplete. Of roughly 290,000 clones in the sample, approximately 92% were seen once. Germline V CDR1 and CDR2: MDHEN, SYDVKM. The CDR3 covers 15 residues. V was trimmed by 5 bases and J by 3 bases, leaving 16 bases between them. The sequence was collected from a woman aged 30 to 39 with COVID-19, enrolled during active disease. Sequenced sample: peripheral blood. The gene calls are TRBV28 and TRBJ1-2, with a weak D call TRBD1 (6 bases). The CDR3 sequence is CASSPPGGGYYGYTF. CDR3 sequence (DNA): TGTGCCAGCAGTCCACCGGGGGGGGGCTACTATGGCTACACCTTC.